This T cell receptor beta chain originates from a study of response to subunit inactivated influenza vaccine. Findings and caveats of the study: Researchers suggested that each seasonal influenza vaccination recruits few new T cells.

To note about this clonotype: Its antigen is not known.

V gave up 1 base and J gave up 2 bases, with 12 bases separating them. Germline V gene lookup returns CDR1 SGDLS and CDR2 YYNGEE. The CDR3 consists of 15 residues. MiXCR, applied by TCRdb to the RT-PCR reads, yields one record per CDR3 protein. The repertoire holds over 150,000 distinct CDR3 sequences, with around 10% as singletons. The chain couples TRBV9 to TRBJ2-5; D perhaps matches TRBD1 (6 bases). The receptor's source is a man in his fifties or sixties who received an inactivated influenza vaccine. The starting material was CD8+ T cells sorted from PBMCs, obtained 23 months after vaccination. The CDR3 region has the DNA TGTGCCAGCAGCGTACTCGGACAGCTTCAAGAGACCCAGTACTTC. Encoded protein: CASSVLGQLQETQYF.